The sequence of this T cell receptor (beta chain) was determined in a study of shared clonotypes between healthy human individuals. Study overall: Three CD4 naive, three CD4 memory, two CD8 naive and one CD8 memory plate were used per donor.

In the original analysis: Owing to the provision of junction-only sequences devoid of quality scores by immunoSEQ, filtering differed. TCRdb's table, derived via immunoSEQ multiplex PCR, lists solely in-frame clones and lacks some. That table furnishes V, J and clone size, whereas the DNA furnished D and trimming. The table records 550,000 to 700,000 clones, around 73% of them present only once. Donors, healthy HIV-negative adults, lacked recent acute infections or vaccinations. V was shortened by 1 base and J by 1 base, with 7 bases between the two germline ends. From germline, CDR1 is LNHDA and CDR2 SQIVND (reference sequence). This CDR3 contains 14 residues.

The sample comprised memory CD4+ T cells sorted from blood. Specified subset: CD45RA-negative fraction. The clonotype was recovered from a woman in her twenties or thirties in good health. V gene TRBV19 combines with J gene TRBJ1-1; a weak D match, TRBD1 (5 bases). In DNA, the CDR3 is TGTGCCAGTAGTATAGGAGGGGAGAACACTGAAGCTTTCTTT. Protein sequence: CASSIGGENTEAFF.